A single sample gave rise to the 7 T cell receptor beta chains below, sequenced in a study of technical replicates of blood from several donors listed by TCRdb under 2017. The library relied on the immunoSEQ multiplex PCR assay. In TCRdb, the immuneACCESS table is reduced to in-frame sequences with V and J assigned. These tables do not hold every clone; where another copy was compared, an unresolved V gene accounts for under half, and the others remain unexplained. For this sample the table gives 50,000 to 70,000 clones, of which about 95% were detected only once. 3% of the sample lies in the top ten. Sequencing was performed on PBMCs. Receptors were obtained from a human donor in good health. Some clones in this sample may be carry-over from other donors' samples.

V and J are TRBV7-9 and TRBJ2-1; D is unclear. Germline loops: CDR1 SEHNR, CDR2 FQNEAQ (reference sequence). V shed 5 bases and J shed 0 bases, with 17 bases lying between them. This CDR3 region has 17 residues. CDR3 nucleotides: TGTGCCAGCAGCACTACCCGGAGCCGCGGCTCCTACAATGAGCAGTTCTTC. It codes for CASSTTRSRGSYNEQFF.

This clone was counted once. V and J are TRBV4-3 and TRBJ2-3; D remains unclear. The germline V gene has CDR1 LGHNA and CDR2 YSLEER. The length of the CDR3 is 15 residues. V shed 0 bases and J shed 0 bases, with 7 bases lying between them. The CDR3 DNA reads TGCGCCAGCAGCCAAGATGCAGGAAGCACAGATACGCAGTATTTT. Encoded protein: CASSQDAGSTDTQYF.

This rearrangement joins TRBV18 to TRBJ1-2; TRBD1 aligns across 9 bases. The germline V gene encodes CDR1 KGHSH and CDR2 LQKENI. CDR3 length: 15 residues. V dropped 4 bases and J dropped 6; count of bases not matched to a gene: 9. CDR3 in amino acids: CASSRTGTGKDGYTF. CDR3 DNA: TGTGCCAGCTCACGCACCGGGACAGGGAAGGATGGCTACACCTTC.

This chain joins TRBV4-2 and TRBJ2-3, with 10 bases matching TRBD2. CDR1 and CDR2 from the germline V gene are LGHNA and YNFKEQ. The junction had 7 bases not matched to a gene; V was cut back by 0 bases and J by 1 base. CDR3 size: 18 residues. CDR3 sequence: CASSQEVGAGGGTDTQYF. As DNA, the CDR3 is TGTGCCAGCAGCCAAGAAGTGGGAGCGGGGGGGGGCACAGATACGCAGTATTTT.

The chain carries TRBV7-2 and TRBJ2-5, with D maybe TRBD2 (7 bases). The V gene lost 3 bases and the J gene lost 5 bases, with 16 bases spanning the gap. The CDR3 totals 15 residues. Germline CDR1 and CDR2: SGHTA and FQGNSA. DNA for the CDR3: TGTGCCAGCAGCTTGGTTGCGGGGGCGCGGGAGACCCAGTACTTC. The encoded protein is CASSLVAGARETQYF. Drawing the rest from reference TRBV7-2 and TRBJ2-5, the complete variable domain is GAGVSQSPSNKVTEKGKDVELRCDPISGHTALYWYRQSLGQGLEFLIYFQGNSAPDKSGLPSDRFSAERTGGSVSTLTIQRTQQEDSAVYLCASSLVAGARETQYFGPGTRLLVL.

The chain is built from TRBV5-6 and TRBJ1-2, with TRBD1 identical over 9 bases. Trimming took 4 bases from V and 11 from J; bases not matched to a gene: 9. Germline values: CDR1 SGHDT, CDR2 YYEEEE. The CDR3 extends over 13 amino acids. Here the CDR3 reads CASSLGQGLEYTF. In nucleotides, the CDR3 is TGTGCCAGCAGCCTCGGACAGGGGTTGGAGTACACCTTC.

The CDR3 here is CTSSQYGQGWGNTIYF. The CDR3 bases are TGCACCAGCAGCCAATACGGACAGGGCTGGGGAAACACCATATATTTT. The chain joins TRBV1 to TRBJ1-3; the table's D call of TRBD1 was not tested on the DNA. TRBV1 is a known pseudogene. CDR3 length: 16 amino acids.